One and the same sample provided the 9 T cell receptor beta chains below, sequenced in a study of T cells in Graves' hyperthyroidism and ophthalmopathy. The TCR beta CDR3 regions underwent amplification using RNA transcripts as the source. HTBI primers were used for first-round RT-PCR of the TCR CDR3. Each CDR3 protein is one row after TCRdb ran MiXCR on the multiplex PCR reads. The profile shows around 800,000 distinct CDR3 sequences, over 35% of them singletons. Sequenced: blood. The receptor source for this set is a man aged 18 to 35 with Graves' hyperthyroidism.

The chain employs TRBV9 and TRBJ2-2; the match to TRBD2 covers 10 bases. The CDR3 has 15 amino acids. Germline CDR1 reads SGDLS; CDR2 reads YYNGEE. V lost 6 bases and J lost 6; bases outside the gene matches: 8. The DNA for the CDR3 is TGTGCCAGCACTTCGGGGGGACTAGCGTCCGGGGAGCTGTTTTTT. The encoded protein is CASTSGGLASGELFF.

The chain combines TRBV29-1 with TRBJ2-6; D remains unclear. Germline CDR1 is SQVTM and CDR2 is ANQGSEA. V was trimmed by 7 bases and J by 4 bases, leaving 11 bases between them. This CDR3 comprises 13 residues. CDR3 bases: TGCAGCGCCTTGACGTCGGGGGCCAACGTCCTGACTTTC. Amino acid sequence: CSALTSGANVLTF. The complete variable domain, with remaining parts taken from reference TRBV29-1 and TRBJ2-6, reads SAVISQKPSRDICQRGTSLTIQCQVDSQVTMMFWYRQQPGQSLTLIATANQGSEATYESGFVIDKFPISRPNLTFSTLTVSNMSPEDSSIYLCSALTSGANVLTFGAGSRLTVL.

This clonotype was counted between two and nine times. The chain employs TRBV12-3 or TRBV12-4 and TRBJ2-7; possibly TRBD1 or TRBD2 for D (5 bases each). The V end was cut by 7 bases, the J end by 5 bases, with 15 bases between. The CDR3 has 13 residues. The CDR3 bases are TGTGCCAGCACGTCAGAGGGGATCGACGAGCAGTACTTC. Amino acids: CASTSEGIDEQYF.

The chain joins TRBV9 to TRBJ1-3; 7 nucleotides match TRBD1. The length of the CDR3 is 17 residues. V shed 5 bases and J 4 bases; nucleotides not matched to a gene: 15. The germline V gene encodes CDR1 SGDLS and CDR2 YYNGEE. In nucleotides, the CDR3 is TGTGCCAGCAGGCTAGTGGGACCGGGACAGAGAGGAAACACCATATATTTT. Its translation: CASRLVGPGQRGNTIYF.

This chain uses TRBV6-5 with TRBJ2-5; TRBD1 is a possible D gene (5 bases). CDR3 length: 15 amino acids. Per the germline V gene, CDR1 is MNHEY and CDR2 is SVGAGI. The V end was cut by 0 bases, the J end by 5 bases, with 13 bases between. CDR3 protein: CASSYSVQGGETQYF. The CDR3 DNA reads TGTGCCAGCAGTTACTCGGTCCAGGGCGGCGAGACCCAGTACTTC.

This sequence joins TRBV15 and TRBJ2-7; TRBD1 might be the D (7 bases). V lost 0 bases and J 2 bases, leaving 11 bases between the germline ends. This CDR3 region has 15 residues. CDR1 LNHNV and CDR2 YYDKDF come from the germline V gene (reference sequence). In nucleotides, the CDR3 is TGTGCCACCAGCAGAGATAGCGGACAGGCCTACGAGCAGTACTTC. This gives the protein CATSRDSGQAYEQYF.

J is TRBJ1-2 and V is TRBV6-5, with unresolved D. Deletions cut 8 bases from V and 5 bases from J, with 12 bases between. Looked up from germline, CDR1 is MNHEY and CDR2 is SVGAGI. This CDR3 spans 12 amino acids. CDR3 DNA: TGTGCCAGCCGGGAGGGCGGATATGGCTACACCTTC. Its translation: CASREGGYGYTF.

Concerning this clonotype itself: This clone may be a read error of a much larger clone one base away. The rearrangement joins TRBV4-1 to TRBJ1-5; TRBD1 might be the D (6 bases). Germline V gene lookup returns CDR1 MGHRA and CDR2 YSYEKL. The CDR3 extends over 15 amino acids. CDR3 in DNA: TGCGTCAGCAGCCAAGGACAGAATAGCAATCAGCCCCAGCATTTT. Protein product: CVSSQGQNSNQPQHF.

This chain uses TRBV7-2 with TRBJ2-5; 9 bases agree with TRBD2. The CDR3 consists of 15 residues. Germline-derived CDR1 and CDR2 are SGHTA and FQGNSA. V lost 6 bases to trimming and J lost 4 bases; unmatched junction nucleotides: 9. The chain's CDR3 is CASRRPGLASETQYF. The CDR3 DNA sequence: TGTGCCAGCAGACGCCCGGGACTAGCTTCAGAGACCCAGTACTTC. Full variable domain (missing parts from reference TRBV7-2 and TRBJ2-5): GAGVSQSPSNKVTEKGKDVELRCDPISGHTALYWYRQSLGQGLEFLIYFQGNSAPDKSGLPSDRFSAERTGGSVSTLTIQRTQQEDSAVYLCASRRPGLASETQYFGPGTRLLVL.